This T cell receptor beta chain was identified in a study of blood T cell repertoires in COVID-19 (dated by TCRdb to the early 2020s). Notes on the research overall: The collaborator samples originated in the United States, Italy and Spain and spanned the acute and convalescent phases of COVID-19. Subjects who had been exposed to COVID-19, were actively infected with it, or had recovered from it provided the deeply sampled blood TCRbeta repertoires that made up the dataset. HLA class I and class II types, where available, came from metadata supplied by the sample provider rather than from assay-based typing. Samples came from the ongoing ImmuneRACE study (first 160 participants) plus 1,254 subjects from 6 global collaborators. The repertoires were made available in a free public database intended to serve as a resource for research on the immune response to SARS-CoV-2. Nearly every sample came with metadata listing a de-identified subject ID, COVID-19 status, age in years and sex. The material from the prospective study consisted of cDNA or gDNA derived from T cells, B-cell-depleted T cells, or PBMCs. General findings and caveats noted by the study authors: Clinical and demographic metadata were provided uncurated, with the amount varying by source and participant.

TCRbeta CDR3 regions were amplified from genomic DNA using the immunoSEQ Assay, a bias-controlled multiplex PCR. In the source study's methods: Nucleated cell counts per sample were estimated from amplification of reference gene primers within the assay. Sequence reads were collapsed and filtered to measure the absolute abundance of every unique TCRbeta CDR3 rearrangement. For each sample, productive Simpson clonality was calculated as the square root of Simpson's diversity index over productive rearrangements. As stored in TCRdb, this immuneACCESS dataset retains in-frame rearrangements with V and J assigned. A fraction of the clones does not appear; measured against another copy, unresolved V genes explain less than half of the discrepancy, and the remainder lacks a known reason. V and J calls and clone size are copied from that table; D and trimming were computed from the DNA. The sample yields 290,000 or so clones; around 87% were counted once. The ten biggest clones cover around 4.5% of the sample.

In the prospective study, participants were roughly 18 to 100 years old, resided in fewer than 25 geographic areas of the United States, and were enrolled through a virtual design. In the prospective study, cohorts were assigned on the basis of participant-reported clinical history obtained from a screening survey and a study questionnaire. Mobile phlebotomists in the prospective study collected whole blood, serum and a nasopharyngeal or oropharyngeal swab from every participant. Participants in the prospective study had the option to provide additional blood draws and questionnaires over a roughly 2-month period. Prospective study blood samples were shipped either frozen or at room temperature before DNA extraction. Notes on this clone: The specificity of this receptor is unknown. No base quality information exists; no much larger clone differs at one position.

The CDR3 numbers 16 residues from cysteine through phenylalanine. Just CDR3 DNA is preserved here, 48 bases in frame from base 1. For CDR1 and CDR2, the germline V gene lists SGDLS and YYNGEE. V is clipped by 3 bases and J by 1 base, and the sequence between their germline boundaries is 16 bases long. The sequence is built from TRBV9 and TRBJ1-1, with a weak D call of TRBD1 (5 bases match). Sequencing was done on a sample of PBMCs or T cells enriched from blood (not recorded which). This TCR was sampled from a young woman with acute COVID-19. The CDR3 protein is CASSAQARAENTEAFF. The nucleotide sequence is given as TGTGCCAGCAGCGCCCAAGCCAGGGCGGAGAACACTGAAGCTTTCTTT.